Following are 16 T cell receptor beta chains from one sample sequenced in a study of shared clonotypes between healthy human individuals (dated by TCRdb to the early 2020s). Library preparation used the immunoSEQ multiplex PCR assay. Sourced from immuneACCESS, this table was stored by TCRdb with only in-frame sequences that have V and J called. A share of the clones is absent; for the studies checked, an unresolved V gene accounts for under half, and the remainder has no known explanation. The sample table lists about 800,000 clones, roughly 96% of them with a count of one. The ten largest clones take up roughly 0.23% of the sample. For the CD8 naive samples, CD45RO-negative cells were positively selected for CCR7, yielding a CD45RA+CCR7+ population from which TemRA cells were excluded. Sample: naive CD8+ T cells sorted from blood. This specimen's cell subset or site label, interpreted: CD45RA+CCR7+. The receptors come from a man aged 25-45 years in good health.

This chain joins TRBV5-5 and TRBJ2-4; TRBD2 matches 7 bases. With 4 bases clipped from V and 9 bases from J, the junction kept 10 bases outside the gene matches. The CDR3 runs 14 residues. Germline V CDR1 and CDR2: SGHKS, YYEKEE (reference sequence). The DNA of the CDR3 is TGTGCCAGCAGCCCCTTCGGCGGCGGGGGCATTCAGTACTTC. This translates into CASSPFGGGGIQYF.

The gene calls are TRBV7-9 and TRBJ2-5, with 14 nucleotides matching TRBD2. Trimming at V came to 5 bases and at J to 7 bases, leaving 12 bases not matched to a gene. The germline V gene encodes CDR1 SEHNR and CDR2 FQNEAQ (reference sequence). CDR3 length equals 17 residues. The CDR3 spells CASSLTSGRDPPGTQYF. The CDR3 coding sequence is TGTGCCAGCAGCCTGACTAGCGGGAGGGACCCCCCGGGGACCCAGTACTTC.

The chain has TRBV27 and TRBJ2-3; TRBD2 aligns across 13 bases. The junction had 7 bases not matched to a gene; V was cut back by 2 bases and J by 5 bases. Germline V CDR1 and CDR2: MNHEY, SMNVEV (reference sequence). The CDR3 covers 17 residues. CDR3 amino acids: CASSLIGLAGVLDTQYF. CDR3 DNA: TGTGCCAGCAGTTTAATCGGACTAGCGGGAGTTTTAGATACGCAGTATTTT.

The chain recombines TRBV27 with TRBJ2-7; 7 bases map to TRBD1. J gave up 3 bases and V 3 bases, and 11 bases lay outside the gene matches. The germline V gene encodes CDR1 MNHEY and CDR2 SMNVEV (reference sequence). The CDR3 extends over 16 amino acids. The CDR3 sequence: CASSFQGRDSYYEQYF. In DNA, the CDR3 is TGTGCCAGCAGTTTTCAGGGTCGGGACAGCTACTACGAGCAGTACTTC.

V and J are TRBV5-5 and TRBJ2-7; D is perhaps TRBD1 (5 bases). CDR3 length: 15 residues. The germline V and J ends were trimmed by 4 bases and 4 bases, with 18 bases remaining between them. Germline-derived CDR1 and CDR2 are SGHKS and YYEKEE (reference sequence). This CDR3 reads CASSTDLQVTYEQYF. The CDR3 DNA follows: TGTGCCAGCAGCACGGACCTACAGGTTACTTACGAGCAGTACTTC.

This chain uses TRBV7-9 with TRBJ2-2; 10 positions agree with TRBD1. Germline V CDR1 and CDR2: SEHNR, FQNEAQ (reference sequence). V was pared by 8 bases and J by 5 bases, with 8 bases of the junction left unmatched. The length of the CDR3 is 15 residues. This CDR3 is CASSQGTGVTGELFF. The CDR3 bases are TGTGCCAGCTCCCAGGGGACAGGGGTGACCGGGGAGCTGTTTTTT.

V is TRBV27 and J is TRBJ2-1; D is possibly TRBD1 (6 bases). Trimming left V 1 base short and J 1 base short, with 8 bases between. Germline assignment: CDR1 MNHEY and CDR2 SMNVEV (reference sequence). There are 15 residues in the CDR3. This CDR3 is CASSLWQGSYNEQFF. The CDR3 bases are TGTGCCAGCAGTTTATGGCAGGGGTCCTACAATGAGCAGTTCTTC.

Notes on this clone: The sample has other DNA sequences that encode this CDR3 too. This chain joins TRBV7-6 and TRBJ1-1; D gene ambiguous. The CDR3 runs 13 residues. Trimming left V 1 base short and J 1 base short, with 4 bases between. Germline V gene lookup returns CDR1 SGHVS and CDR2 FNYEAQ. Here the CDR3 DNA reads TGTGCCAGCAGCTTAGTGGAGAACACTGAAGCTTTCTTT. Amino acids: CASSLVENTEAFF.

CDR3 DNA sequence: TGTGCCAGCAGCTTTCAATTGGGACGGAACTACGAGCAGTACTTC. The encoded protein is CASSFQLGRNYEQYF. J is TRBJ2-7 and V is TRBV11-2, with D tentatively TRBD1 or TRBD2 (5 bases each). Germline V gene sequence: CDR1 SGHAT, CDR2 FQNNGV. The V end lost 3 bases, the J end lost 3 bases, and 15 bases lay between the germline ends. The CDR3 sequence is 15 residues long.

The gene calls are TRBV29-1 and TRBJ2-7; 9 nucleotides align to TRBD1. The V gene end was trimmed by 2 bases and the J gene end by 5 bases; junction bases not matched to a gene: 4. The CDR3 totals 13 residues. Germline CDR1 is SQVTM and CDR2 is ANQGSEA. The CDR3 sequence: CSVETGGENEQYF. The CDR3 DNA follows: TGCAGCGTTGAAACAGGGGGCGAGAACGAGCAGTACTTC.

The chain employs TRBV7-9 and TRBJ2-7, with D possibly being TRBD1 (5 bases). The V gene lost 5 bases and the J gene lost 6 bases, with 11 bases spanning the gap. Germline V lookup: CDR1 SEHNR, CDR2 FQNEAQ (reference sequence). The CDR3 loop spans 12 amino acids. The CDR3 region has the DNA TGTGCCAGCAGCCCAGCAGGGCGCGAGCAGTACTTC. This gives the protein CASSPAGREQYF.

V usage is TRBV19 and J usage is TRBJ1-1; 7 bases map to TRBD1. This CDR3 spans 17 amino acids. With 7 bases clipped from V and 0 bases from J, the junction kept 14 bases outside the gene matches. The V gene's germline CDR1 is LNHDA and CDR2 SQIVND (reference sequence). The CDR3: CASTLLYDDRVNTEAFF. The CDR3 DNA sequence: TGTGCCAGTACTCTGCTTTACGACGACAGGGTGAACACTGAAGCTTTCTTT.

This chain joins TRBV27 and TRBJ2-3; D possibly corresponds to TRBD2 (6 bases). V gave up 6 bases and J gave up 2 bases, with 12 bases separating them. CDR3 length: 14 amino acids. Looked up from germline, CDR1 is MNHEY and CDR2 is SMNVEV (reference sequence). The CDR3 protein is CASRISGYTDTQYF. CDR3 DNA: TGTGCCAGCAGGATTAGCGGATACACAGATACGCAGTATTTT.

The J gene is TRBJ2-7, the V gene TRBV7-9; the D is unclear. V gave up 5 bases and J gave up 3 bases, with 20 bases separating them. The CDR3 length is 16 residues. Germline values: CDR1 SEHNR, CDR2 FQNEAQ (reference sequence). CDR3 region: CASSPSDPIGVYEQYF. CDR3 nucleotide sequence: TGTGCCAGCAGCCCATCAGACCCGATTGGGGTCTACGAGCAGTACTTC. The whole variable domain, filled in from reference TRBV7-9 and TRBJ2-7, reads DTGVSQNPRHKITKRGQNVTFRCDPISEHNRLYWYRQTLGQGPEFLTYFQNEAQLEKSRLLSDRFSAERPKGSFSTLEIQRTEQGDSAMYLCASSPSDPIGVYEQYFGPGTRLTVT.

For this clone: The same CDR3 also results from other DNA sequences found in this sample. For the CDR3, the DNA is TGCAGCGCGCGCGGGGTGCGGGGGTCCAATGAGCAGTTCTTC. Translating gives CSARGVRGSNEQFF. This rearrangement joins TRBV29-1 to TRBJ2-1; 7 positions agree with TRBD2. Germline values: CDR1 SQVTM, CDR2 ANQGSEA. J gave up 6 bases and V 7 bases, and 12 bases lay outside the gene matches. CDR3 length equals 14 residues.

The V and J genes are TRBV11-2 and TRBJ2-1; unclear D gene. In germline, CDR1 is SGHAT, CDR2 FQNNGV. With 6 bases removed from V and 8 bases from J, the gap between germline ends came to 17 bases. This CDR3 has 14 residues. In nucleotides, the CDR3 is TGTGCCAGCAGAAACCCCCGCCTTACCGATGAGCAGTTCTTC. It encodes CASRNPRLTDEQFF.